The 4 T cell receptor beta chains below were found in one sample sequenced in a study of T-cell memory formation after mild COVID-19. TCRdb passed the 5' RACE reads through MiXCR, listing each CDR3 protein once. The sample has 120,000 to 150,000 distinct CDR3 sequences; 11% to 15% are singletons. Sequences were obtained from PBMCs or a T cell subset sorted from them (not recorded which). The receptors here all came from an adult woman who had mild COVID-19 (a few samples of this study predate the infection). Cell type and time point are not known.

This clonotype was observed a few times. This chain uses TRBV11-2 with TRBJ1-2, with 11 bases fitting TRBD1. Germline V gene lookup returns CDR1 SGHAT and CDR2 FQNNGV. V lost 2 bases, J lost 6 bases, and 11 bases stayed unmatched. The CDR3 loop spans 17 amino acids. The DNA for the CDR3 is TGTGCCAGCAGCTTAAGTTCTCAAGGACAGGGGGCCCATGGCTACACCTTC. Protein sequence: CASSLSSQGQGAHGYTF.

Points on this clonotype: A single base separates this from a much larger clone, so it may be a read error. The V gene is TRBV5-4, the J gene TRBJ2-1; TRBD1 matches at 7 bases. Germline V CDR1 and CDR2: SGHNT, YYREEE (reference sequence). The CDR3 extends over 16 amino acids. Trimming took 4 bases from V and 10 from J; bases not matched to a gene: 17. CDR3 nucleotides: TGTGCCAGCAGCGCCGTACAGGGGATCATTTATCAGGAGCAGTTCTTC. This gives the protein CASSAVQGIIYQEQFF.

A few counts support this clonotype. The chain is built from TRBV7-8 and TRBJ2-1; possible D gene TRBD2, 5 bases. Germline assignment: CDR1 SGHVS and CDR2 FQNEAQ. The V end was cut by 0 bases, the J end by 0 bases, with 12 bases between. The CDR3 is 17 residues long. CDR3 nucleotide sequence: TGTGCCAGCAGCTTAGCCGGAGCGGCACACTCCTACAATGAGCAGTTCTTC. Translated, it gives CASSLAGAAHSYNEQFF. The whole variable domain, filled in from reference TRBV7-8 and TRBJ2-1, reads GAGVSQSPRYKVAKRGQDVALRCDPISGHVSLFWYQQALGQGPEFLTYFQNEAQLDKSGLPSDRFFAERPEGSVSTLKIQRTQQEDSAVYLCASSLAGAAHSYNEQFFGPGTRLTVL.

In its sample, this clonotype was seen once. V usage is TRBV12-3 or TRBV12-4 and J usage is TRBJ2-1; 7 bases map to TRBD2. Trimming cost V 3 bases and J 14 bases; bases outside gene matches: 7. The CDR3 has 12 amino acids. CDR3: CASSLGGAREFF. CDR3 nucleotides: TGTGCCAGCAGTTTGGGAGGGGCGAGGGAGTTCTTC.